Listed here are 18 T cell receptor beta chains from one sample, sequenced in a study of T cells in Graves' hyperthyroidism and ophthalmopathy. The CDR3 regions of TCR beta were amplified from RNA transcripts. First-round RT-PCR targeting the TCR CDR3 was performed with the HTBI primer set. TCRdb independently ran MiXCR on the multiplex PCR reads; one entry per CDR3 protein. This table holds approximately 330,000 distinct CDR3 sequences, roughly an eighth found once. Sequences were obtained from blood. The receptors stem from a woman aged 35 to 49 with Graves' ophthalmopathy.

The chain employs TRBV7-9 and TRBJ1-1, with D unclear. Germline V gene lookup returns CDR1 SEHNR and CDR2 FQNEAQ (reference sequence). Trimming took 3 bases from V and 7 from J, leaving 3 bases between them. The CDR3 contains 10 residues. In nucleotides, the CDR3 is TGTGCCAGCAGCTTTGTTGAAGCTTTCTTT. This sequence encodes CASSFVEAFF.

This clonotype was found many times. A read error may account for a junction end that differs from germline. This sequence joins TRBV6-1 and TRBJ2-4, with 8 nucleotides matching TRBD1. This CDR3 is 17 amino acids long. Germline lookup yields CDR1 MNHNS and CDR2 SASEGT. The DNA for the CDR3 is TGTGCCAGCAGGGAAGTGCAGGGGGCGGAAGCCAAAAACATTCAGTACTTC. Translated: CASREVQGAEAKNIQYF.

This clonotype was seen many times. The chain uses TRBV27 and TRBJ2-7, with TRBD1 matching over 7 bases. Germline values: CDR1 MNHEY, CDR2 SMNVEV (reference sequence). The CDR3 consists of 14 residues. V was pared by 4 bases and J by 4 bases, with 7 bases of the junction left unmatched. This CDR3 reads CASSSGQVKYEQYF. CDR3 in DNA: TGTGCCAGCAGTTCCGGACAGGTTAAGTACGAGCAGTACTTC.

This clonotype has at least ten counts. The chain has TRBV11-3 and TRBJ2-2; 10 nucleotides match TRBD2. After removal of 4 bases from V and 4 bases from J, the junction contained 3 bases not matched to a gene. The V gene's germline CDR1 is SGHNT and CDR2 YENEEA. The length of the CDR3 is 15 residues. CDR3 DNA sequence: TGTGCCAGCAGCTGGACTAGCGGTCCCACCGGGGAGCTGTTTTTT. Its protein product is CASSWTSGPTGELFF. Filled out from reference TRBV11-3 and TRBJ2-2, the complete variable domain reads EAGVVQSPRYKIIEKKQPVAFWCNPISGHNTLYWYLQNLGQGPELLIRYENEEAVDDSQLPKDRFSAERLKGVDSTLKIQPAELGDSAVYLCASSWTSGPTGELFFGEGSRLTVL.

The rearrangement links TRBV10-2 to TRBJ1-2; D perhaps matches TRBD1 (5 bases). The CDR3 runs to 11 residues. V lost 7 bases and J lost 5, with 8 bases in between. CDR1 and CDR2 (germline): WSHSY, SAAADI. Written as DNA, the CDR3 is TGCGCCAGCATGACAGAGTATGGCTACACCTTC. Amino acid sequence: CASMTEYGYTF.

The chain joins TRBV3-1 to TRBJ1-3; D ambiguous. Germline V CDR1 and CDR2: LGHDT, YNNKEL (reference sequence). This CDR3 comprises 15 residues. V lost 0 bases and J lost 3, with 9 bases in between. The CDR3 sequence: CASSQDLRLGNTIYF. The CDR3 coding sequence is TGTGCCAGCAGCCAAGACCTGCGACTTGGAAACACCATATATTTT.

This clonotype has just a few counts. J is TRBJ2-3 and V is TRBV12-3 or TRBV12-4; 7 nucleotides align to TRBD1. The CDR3 spans 18 residues. V trimming: 8 bases; J trimming: 2 bases; junction bases outside the gene matches: 19. Here the CDR3 reads CASSPLGQLTFFTDTQYF. The CDR3 coding sequence is TGTGCCAGCTCACCACTGGGACAGTTGACCTTCTTCACAGATACGCAGTATTTT.

In the case of this clonotype: Germline is not matched at one junction end, which may reflect a read error. The chain joins TRBV28 to TRBJ2-1; 7 nucleotides match TRBD1. The CDR3 length is 14 residues. The V gene's germline CDR1 is MDHEN and CDR2 SYDVKM. The CDR3 is CASGLDRVVNEQFF. CDR3 coding DNA: TGTGCCAGCGGTTTAGACAGGGTGGTGAATGAGCAGTTCTTC.

This clonotype was observed at least ten times. The chain uses TRBV7-2 and TRBJ2-3, with D perhaps being TRBD1 or TRBD2 (5 bases each). The CDR3 runs to 15 residues. V lost 5 bases, J lost 7 bases, and 19 bases lay in between. Germline assignment: CDR1 SGHTA and CDR2 FQGNSA. For the CDR3, the DNA is TGTGCCAGCAGCGAAGGTGCGACCGGGGCATATACGCAGTATTTT. This sequence encodes CASSEGATGAYTQYF.

This clonotype has ten or more counts. V and J are TRBV30 and TRBJ1-2, with TRBD1 matching 8 bases. The ends lost 1 base at V and 4 bases at J; junction bases unmatched: 5. Looked up from germline, CDR1 is GTSNPN and CDR2 is SVGIG (reference sequence). This CDR3 region has 14 residues. The CDR3: CAWSGTGLGYGYTF. Here the CDR3 DNA reads TGTGCCTGGAGTGGGACAGGGCTGGGCTATGGCTACACCTTC.

The chain recombines TRBV11-3 with TRBJ1-2; a possible D gene is TRBD1 (5 bases). V shed 1 base and J shed 4 bases, with 16 bases lying between them. The CDR3 loop spans 16 amino acids. Germline CDR1 is SGHNT and CDR2 is YENEEA. CDR3 DNA: TGTGCCAGCAGCTTAGCTATGGTTGAGGGGCGCTATGGCTACACCTTC. Translating gives CASSLAMVEGRYGYTF. Complete variable domain (other parts from reference TRBV11-3 and TRBJ1-2): EAGVVQSPRYKIIEKKQPVAFWCNPISGHNTLYWYLQNLGQGPELLIRYENEEAVDDSQLPKDRFSAERLKGVDSTLKIQPAELGDSAVYLCASSLAMVEGRYGYTFGSGTRLTVV.

The chain carries TRBV30 and TRBJ1-2, with a possible D match to TRBD1 (5 bases). Per germline, CDR1 GTSNPN and CDR2 SVGIG (reference sequence). This CDR3 is 14 amino acids long. Trimming took 1 base from V and 5 from J, leaving 14 bases between them. DNA for the CDR3: TGTGCCTGGAGTGGGACATTTTCCCTATATGGCTACACCTTC. This sequence encodes CAWSGTFSLYGYTF. Full variable domain (remainder filled in from reference TRBV30 and TRBJ1-2): SQTIHQWPATLVQPVGSPLSLECTVEGTSNPNLYWYRQAAGRGLQLLFYSVGIGQISSEVPQNLSASRPQDRQFILSSKKLLLSDSGFYLCAWSGTFSLYGYTFGSGTRLTVV.

This clonotype was recorded many times. J is TRBJ2-7 and V is TRBV25-1; D not certain. The CDR3 has 12 residues. The germline V gene has CDR1 MGHDK and CDR2 SYGVNS. Trimming stripped 2 bases from V and 4 bases from J, with 6 bases between. The CDR3 reads CASSEPGYEQYF. The CDR3 bases are TGTGCCAGCAGTGAACCAGGTTACGAGCAGTACTTC.

The chain employs TRBV4-2 and TRBJ1-1; 7 positions match TRBD1. The CDR3 contains 17 residues. The trim removed 0 bases at V and 0 bases at J, leaving 7 bases unmatched. The V gene's germline CDR1 is LGHNA and CDR2 YNFKEQ. CDR3 in amino acids: CASSQELEGALNTEAFF. The CDR3 DNA reads as TGTGCCAGCAGCCAAGAGTTGGAGGGGGCTTTGAACACTGAAGCTTTCTTT.

In this sample, this clonotype turned up a few times. The J gene is TRBJ2-3, the V gene TRBV29-1; maybe TRBD2 (5 bases). The CDR3 runs 18 residues. The V gene's germline CDR1 is SQVTM and CDR2 ANQGSEA. Trimming removed 4 bases from V and 0 bases from J, with 23 bases in between. CDR3 coding DNA: TGCAGCGTTGTATCGAGAGGGCTCACCGCCGCTAGCACAGATACGCAGTATTTT. As protein: CSVVSRGLTAASTDTQYF.

The rearrangement uses TRBV7-9 and TRBJ1-4, with D possibly TRBD1 on 5 matching bases. CDR1 and CDR2 from the germline V gene are SEHNR and FQNEAQ (reference sequence). The ends were cut back, 5 bases at V and 0 bases at J, with 16 bases in the middle. The CDR3 extends over 17 amino acids. CDR3 nucleotide sequence: TGTGCCAGCAGCAAAGGCGACAGATTTGCAACTAATGAAAAACTGTTTTTT. Its translation: CASSKGDRFATNEKLFF.

This clonotype was observed many times. V and J are TRBV10-3 and TRBJ1-1; D not resolved. CDR3 length: 12 amino acids. Germline V CDR1 and CDR2: ENHRY, SYGVKD. Trimming shortened V by 6 bases and J by 8 bases, and 13 bases separated the two germline ends. CDR3 in amino acids: CAIREPGAEAFF. The CDR3 nucleotides read TGTGCCATCAGGGAGCCGGGAGCAGAAGCTTTCTTT.

This clonotype was detected ten times or more. This chain connects TRBV6-4 to TRBJ1-1; D gene ambiguous. Trimming took 2 bases from V and 1 from J, leaving 5 bases between them. Per germline, CDR1 MRHNA and CDR2 SNTAGT. This CDR3 is built from 13 residues. The CDR3: CASSDVENTEAFF. CDR3 in DNA: TGTGCCAGCAGTGACGTGGAGAACACTGAAGCTTTCTTT.